This T cell receptor (beta chain) was found in a study of T cells in Graves' hyperthyroidism and ophthalmopathy (dated by TCRdb to about 2019). Regarding the complete study: Peripheral blood was collected at initial diagnosis, before any treatment. The paper describes TCR Vbeta CDR3 sequencing of roughly 130 peripheral blood samples, made up of roughly 40 ophthalmopathy patients, 70 to 75 hyperthyroidism patients and 17 progressor patients. In addition, the study compared T-cell repertoires in thyroid tissue and in blood from roughly 6 Graves' hyperthyroidism patients. The roughly 100 discovery patients were randomly divided into training and test sets at a 7:3 ratio. A discovery cohort of around 100 patients, 43 with Graves' ophthalmopathy and approximately 60 with stable Graves' hyperthyroidism, was used to find distinguishing TCR V-J signatures. Once sampling was done, hyperthyroidism patients were given methimazole at a starting dose of 30 mg daily, whereas ophthalmopathy patients were given high-dose intravenous methylprednisolone. Prospective prediction of ophthalmopathy was tested in an independent validation cohort consisting of 18 hyperthyroidism patients and approximately 16 patients who later progressed to ophthalmopathy. What the study reported, not specific to this receptor: In validation, progression to ophthalmopathy was predicted by the model with 70.59% sensitivity and 72.22% specificity, a median of roughly 6.4 months before onset. Blood samples also contained most of the expanded thyroid clonotypes (frequency above 0.001), which suggests that blood repertoires may reflect thyroid immune responses. A 13 V-J signature model separated ophthalmopathy from stable hyperthyroidism, with over 85% sensitivity and about 81% specificity in cross-validation and 80%/75% in testing. Sample size was not statistically predetermined, and blinding of investigators to group allocation was not performed.

Ophthalmopathy patients had moderately to severely active disease, with a Clinical Activity Score of 3 or more, a NOSPECS grade of 4 or more, and a disease duration of less than 3 months. The study excluded patients with uncontrolled infections, other autoimmune diseases, pregnancy or lactation. Diagnoses were based on clinical symptoms, serum thyroxine and TRAb, thyroid ultrasound and orbital computed tomography. PBMCs were separated from around 9.1 ml of fresh peripheral blood using Ficoll-Paque density gradient centrifugation. Trizol reagent was used to extract total RNA, and RNA quality was then checked on an Agilent 2100 Bioanalyzer. This clonotype was found a few times. The antigen it recognizes is unknown. One base away there is no much larger clone; base qualities are not given. Reading from cysteine to phenylalanine, the CDR3 counts 14 amino acids. The CDR3 DNA has 42 bases and is translated from base 1. At the junction V is shortened by 3 bases and J by 2 bases, with 9 bases in between. From the germline V gene, CDR1 is KGHSH and CDR2 is LQKENI.

The TCR beta CDR3 regions were amplified from the RNA transcripts. The first round of RT-PCR for the TCR CDR3 was performed with the HTBI primer set and the Qiagen OneStep RT-PCR kit. Libraries were constructed in a second round of multiplex PCR, after which size selection and purification were performed. The libraries were sequenced on an Illumina HiSeq2000 using paired-end 100 bp reads. In the authors' own workflow: SOAPnuke was used to process the raw data, removing reads that contained adapters or uncalled bases, had a mean Phred below 15, or lacked an exact match to the constant primer or identifier. COPE v1.2.5 was used to merge the high-quality paired reads, and each unique nucleotide sequence was defined as a clonotype. MiTCR v1.1 was used to align the clonotypes against IMGT TRBV, TRBD and TRBJ reference segments. The analysis included only V-J combinations with a frequency above 0.0001, which together covered approximately 99% of the repertoires. A TCS score was defined as the ratio between F50 (clonal expansion) and ExV (chaos), using BLOSUM62-based TCRdist between CDR3 peptides within each V-J. Welch's t-statistics and random forest reduced some 510 V-J features to fewer than 15, which were used in a naive Bayes classifier (R e1071). TCRdb cleaned the public reads at Q25 with fastp, built clones with MiXCR and kept in-frame beta chains. Here each entry gathers all rows of one CDR3 protein and keeps the most common genes and DNA. These V and J calls derive from TCRdb rather than the authors' analysis. The sample contains 500,000 to 750,000 distinct CDR3 sequences, approximately 14% of them found a single time. The top ten clonotypes cover about 6.6% of the sample.

Sequencing was done on a sample of blood. The V gene is TRBV18 and the J gene is TRBJ2-3; D gene: possibly TRBD1, on 5 matching bases. The receptor's source is a woman aged 18-35 years with Graves' ophthalmopathy. The DNA reads as follows: TGTGCCAGCTCACCGGCGACAGCCACAGATACGCAGTATTTT. This encodes CASSPATATDTQYF.